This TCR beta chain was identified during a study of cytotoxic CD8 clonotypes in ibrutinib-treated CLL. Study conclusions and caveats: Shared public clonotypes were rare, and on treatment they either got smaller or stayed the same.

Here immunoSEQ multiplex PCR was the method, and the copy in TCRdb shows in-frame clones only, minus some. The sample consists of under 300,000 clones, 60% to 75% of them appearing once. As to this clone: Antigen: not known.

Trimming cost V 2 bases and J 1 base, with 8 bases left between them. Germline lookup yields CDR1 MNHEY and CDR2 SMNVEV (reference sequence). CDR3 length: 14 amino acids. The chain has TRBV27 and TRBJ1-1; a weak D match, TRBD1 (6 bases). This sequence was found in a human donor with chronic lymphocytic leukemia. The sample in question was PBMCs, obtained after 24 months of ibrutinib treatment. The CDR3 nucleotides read TGTGCCAGCAGTTTAACAGGGACGAACACTGAAGCTTTCTTT. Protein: CASSLTGTNTEAFF.